Listed below are T cell receptor beta chains from one sample, sequenced in a study of shared clonotypes between healthy human individuals. Produced via immunoSEQ multiplex PCR; TCRdb's table is partial and in-frame only. The data contain about 2 million clones, 85% to 95% of them singletons. Sequencing was carried out using naive CD8+ T cells sorted from blood. Receptors originate from a man aged 18 to 35 in good health. Each CDR3 is given with its conserved first and last residue. The order of the fields is D gene, V gene, clone size, J gene, CDR3 DNA, CDR3 protein. D genes are given only for firm matches. Some rows mark clone size as missing; the rest say once, few, many or name a class of expanded clone.

NA	TRBV9	NA	TRBJ1-2	TGTGCCAGCAGCCTCGGGGGGTCTAACTATGGCTACACCTTC	CASSLGGSNYGYTF
NA	TRBV9	NA	TRBJ2-7	TGTGCCAGCAGCGTAGATGCCCGCTACGAGCAGTACTTC	CASSVDARYEQYF
NA	TRBV7-3	NA	TRBJ2-3	TGTGCCAGCAGCTTAACTGGAATTCAAGATACGCAGTATTTT	CASSLTGIQDTQYF
TRBD1	TRBV5-4	NA	TRBJ2-7	TGTGCCAGCAGCTCACTGGACAGGGATCCCTACGAGCAGTACTTC	CASSSLDRDPYEQYF
TRBD2	TRBV30	NA	TRBJ2-1	TGTGCCTGGGCCCTGGGGGGGAATGAGCAGTTCTTC	CAWALGGNEQFF
NA	TRBV7-3	NA	TRBJ1-5	TGTGCCAGCATCATACCAGAGGGCCCCGATAGCAATCAGCCCCAGCATTTT	CASIIPEGPDSNQPQHF
TRBD1	TRBV9	NA	TRBJ2-7	TGTGCCAGCAGCCCCGGGACAGGGGCCCACGAGCAGTACTTC	CASSPGTGAHEQYF
NA	TRBV6-1	once	TRBJ1-1	TGTGCCAGTAAGGAGGTCCCCAACACTGAAGCTTTCTTT	CASKEVPNTEAFF
NA	TRBV4-1	NA	TRBJ1-1	TGCGCCAGCAGCCTCCCGGAGGGGATAGGGACTGAAGCTTTCTTT	CASSLPEGIGTEAFF
NA	TRBV18	once	TRBJ2-7	TGTGCCAGCTCTCCCGGGACCCCCTTCTACGAGCAGTACTTC	CASSPGTPFYEQYF
NA	TRBV5-6	NA	TRBJ1-2	TGTGCCAGCACCCCCCCCGCGGTTGGGTCAGACTATGGCTACACCTTC	CASTPPAVGSDYGYTF
TRBD2	TRBV29-1	once	TRBJ2-1	TGCAGCGTTGAAGATCCCCTTACTAGCGGGGGAATGTACAATGAGCAGTTCTTC	CSVEDPLTSGGMYNEQFF
TRBD2	TRBV4-1	NA	TRBJ2-1	TGCGCCAGCAGCCAAGATTCGGGGACTAGCTACAATGAGCAGTTCTTC	CASSQDSGTSYNEQFF
NA	TRBV2	NA	TRBJ2-7	TGTGCCAGCAGTGAAGGGCAGCCAAGCTCCTACGAGCAGTACTTC	CASSEGQPSSYEQYF
NA	TRBV9	NA	TRBJ2-2	TGTGCCAGCAGCGTAGGTAACGGGGAGCTGTTTTTT	CASSVGNGELFF
TRBD2	TRBV19	NA	TRBJ2-2	TGTGCCAGTAGTCCGGGACTAATAACCGGGGAGCTGTTTTTT	CASSPGLITGELFF
NA	TRBV13	NA	TRBJ2-7	TGTGCCAGCAGCACCCAACCAATACAGGGCGAGCAGTACTTC	CASSTQPIQGEQYF
NA	TRBV9	NA	TRBJ2-7	TGTGCCAGCAGCGTCGGAGGGGGGGGCGACGAGCAGTACTTC	CASSVGGGGDEQYF
TRBD1	TRBV5-1	once	TRBJ2-5	TGCGCCAGCAGCCCGATGGACAGGGAGCTCCAAGAGACCCAGTACTTC	CASSPMDRELQETQYF
NA	TRBV18	NA	TRBJ1-4	TGTGCCAGCTCACAGAGGGATAATGAAAAACTGTTTTTT	CASSQRDNEKLFF
NA	TRBV6-1	NA	TRBJ2-7	TGTGCCAGCACTGAGGGCGATCAGCAGTACTTC	CASTEGDQQYF
TRBD1	TRBV6-5	NA	TRBJ2-7	TGTGCCAGCAGTTCGGACAGGGCCGAAGGGTCCTACGAGCAGTACTTC	CASSSDRAEGSYEQYF
NA	TRBV10-2	NA	TRBJ2-5	TGCGCCAGCAGTGACGGCAGAGCTGAACAAGAGACCCAGTACTTC	CASSDGRAEQETQYF
NA	TRBV28	NA	TRBJ2-7	TGTGCCAGCGTTGACTCGGCAGTCTCCTACGAGCAGTACTTC	CASVDSAVSYEQYF
NA	TRBV25-1	NA	TRBJ2-5	TGTGCCAGCAGTGAAGGATCCCGAGAGATTTTTCAAGAGACCCAGTACTTC	CASSEGSREIFQETQYF
NA	TRBV27	NA	TRBJ2-3	TGTGCCAGCAGTTTAGACTGGACCACAGATACGCAGTATTTT	CASSLDWTTDTQYF
NA	TRBV7-9	few	TRBJ2-2	TGTGCCAGCAGCTCCCCTCGGAGTCCCGGGGAGCTGTTTTTT	CASSSPRSPGELFF
TRBD1	TRBV28	NA	TRBJ2-1	TGTGCCAGCAGTCCCGGACAGGGGTGGTCGGTAGGGTACAATGAGCAGTTCTTC	CASSPGQGWSVGYNEQFF
TRBD1	TRBV27	NA	TRBJ2-7	TGTGCCAGCAGTTGGGACAGCTCCTACGAGCAGTACTTC	CASSWDSSYEQYF
NA	TRBV4-1	few	TRBJ1-6	TGCGCCAGCAGCCTCGGGGAAGGGGCGGGAAATTCACCCCTCCACTTT	CASSLGEGAGNSPLHF
TRBD1	TRBV6-1	NA	TRBJ2-7	TGTGCCAGCAGTACAGGGGGCTCCTACGAGCAGTACTTC	CASSTGGSYEQYF
NA	TRBV5-4	NA	TRBJ2-1	TGTGCCAGCAGCCCCCAGCTAGGCTACAATGAGCAGTTCTTC	CASSPQLGYNEQFF
TRBD1	TRBV10-3	NA	TRBJ2-5	TGTGCCATCACAGAGGACAGGGGGGAGACCCAGTACTTC	CAITEDRGETQYF
NA	TRBV9	once	TRBJ2-1	TGTGCCAGCAGCGTAGAGGGAGGTTACAATGAGCAGTTCTTC	CASSVEGGYNEQFF
NA	TRBV7-9	NA	TRBJ1-1	TGTGCCAGCAGCCTAACAGATTATGAAGCTTTCTTT	CASSLTDYEAFF
NA	TRBV28	NA	TRBJ2-7	TGTGCCAGCAGTTTATTGGCACCTAACTACGAGCAGTACTTC	CASSLLAPNYEQYF
TRBD1	TRBV2	NA	TRBJ1-5	TGTGCCAGCAACCTCCCAGGGGGGCGCAATCAGCCCCAGCATTTT	CASNLPGGRNQPQHF
TRBD2	TRBV7-9	NA	TRBJ2-2	TGTGCCAGCAGCTCGGGACTAGCGGTCACCGGGGAGCTGTTTTTT	CASSSGLAVTGELFF
NA	TRBV9	NA	TRBJ2-7	TGTGCCAGCAGCGTAGGAGATTCCGAGCAGTACTTC	CASSVGDSEQYF
TRBD2	TRBV6-5	once	TRBJ2-1	TGTGCCAGCAGTTACACACTAGCGGGAGGGGATGAGCAGTTCTTC	CASSYTLAGGDEQFF
TRBD2	TRBV7-9	NA	TRBJ2-5	TGTGCCAGCAGCCCCCTAATTCAAGCGGGAGGTGGAGAGACCCAGTACTTC	CASSPLIQAGGGETQYF
TRBD1	TRBV7-9	once	TRBJ2-2	TGTGCCAGCAGCGGCGGGTGGGACAGAAACACCGGGGAGCTGTTTTTT	CASSGGWDRNTGELFF
NA	TRBV5-1	NA	TRBJ1-1	TGCGCCAGCAGCTTGGTCGGGGCGGGGGACACTGAAGCTTTCTTT	CASSLVGAGDTEAFF
NA	TRBV7-2	NA	TRBJ2-7	TGTGCCAGCAGCGAAGCCTACGAGCAGTACTTC	CASSEAYEQYF
TRBD1	TRBV6-5	NA	TRBJ2-7	TGTGCCAGCAGTTACTCGACAGGGGGCACCTACGAGCAGTACTTC	CASSYSTGGTYEQYF